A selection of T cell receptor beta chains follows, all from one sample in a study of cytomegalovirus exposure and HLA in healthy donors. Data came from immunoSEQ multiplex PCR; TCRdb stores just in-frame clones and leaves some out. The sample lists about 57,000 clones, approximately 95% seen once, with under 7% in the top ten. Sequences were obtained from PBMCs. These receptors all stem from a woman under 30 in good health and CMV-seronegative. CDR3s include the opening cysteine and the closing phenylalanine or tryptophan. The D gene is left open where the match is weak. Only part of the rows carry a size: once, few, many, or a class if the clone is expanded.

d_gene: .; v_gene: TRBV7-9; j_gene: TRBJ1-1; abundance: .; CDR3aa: CASSLSGMETEAFF; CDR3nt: TGTGCCAGCAGCTTATCAGGGATGGAAACTGAAGCTTTCTTT
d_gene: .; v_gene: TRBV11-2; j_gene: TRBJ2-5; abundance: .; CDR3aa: CASNQGPEETQYF; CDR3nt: TGTGCCAGCAACCAGGGTCCTGAGGAGACCCAGTACTTC
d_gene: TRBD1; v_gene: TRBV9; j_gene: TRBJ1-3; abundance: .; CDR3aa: CASSPRTGLGNTIYF; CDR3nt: TGTGCCAGCAGCCCCCGGACAGGGTTGGGAAACACCATATATTTT
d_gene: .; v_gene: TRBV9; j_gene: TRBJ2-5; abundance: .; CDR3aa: CASSATSGNTETQYF; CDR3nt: TGTGCCAGCAGCGCAACATCAGGGAATACGGAGACCCAGTACTTC
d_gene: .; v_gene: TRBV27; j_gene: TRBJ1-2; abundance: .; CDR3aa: CASSFQRDYGYTF; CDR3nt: TGTGCCAGCAGTTTTCAACGGGACTATGGCTACACCTTC
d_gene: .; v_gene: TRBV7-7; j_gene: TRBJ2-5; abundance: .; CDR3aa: CASSLSPTTETQYF; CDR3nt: TGTGCCAGCAGCTTATCACCTACTACGGAGACCCAGTACTTC
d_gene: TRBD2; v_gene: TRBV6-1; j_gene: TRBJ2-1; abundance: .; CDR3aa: CASSEYGRRYNEQFF; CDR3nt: TGTGCCAGCAGTGAATACGGGAGGAGGTACAATGAGCAGTTCTTC
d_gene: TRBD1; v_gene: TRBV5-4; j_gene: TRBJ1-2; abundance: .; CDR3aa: CASSQLGQGVYTF; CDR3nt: TGTGCCAGCAGCCAATTAGGACAGGGGGTCTACACCTTC
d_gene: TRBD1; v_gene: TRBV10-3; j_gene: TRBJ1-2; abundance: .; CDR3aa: CAIGQQGAGGYTF; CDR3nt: TGTGCCATCGGCCAACAGGGGGCAGGGGGCTACACCTTC
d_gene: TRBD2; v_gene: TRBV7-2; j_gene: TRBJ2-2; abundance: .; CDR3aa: CASSSLAGGPGELFF; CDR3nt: TGTGCCAGCAGCTCCTTAGCGGGAGGGCCTGGGGAGCTGTTTTTT
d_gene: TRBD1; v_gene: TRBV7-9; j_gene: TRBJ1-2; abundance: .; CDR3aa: CASSLWGQNFPSYGYTF; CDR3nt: TGTGCCAGCAGCTTATGGGGACAGAACTTTCCCAGCTATGGCTACACCTTC
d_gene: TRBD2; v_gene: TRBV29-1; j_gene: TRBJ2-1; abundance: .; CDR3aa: CSVVSSGGRYNEQFF; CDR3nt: TGCAGCGTTGTATCTAGCGGGGGGCGGTACAATGAGCAGTTCTTC
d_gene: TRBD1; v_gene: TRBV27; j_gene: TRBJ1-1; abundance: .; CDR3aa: CASSPIQGVNTEAFF; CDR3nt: TGTGCCAGCAGTCCAATACAGGGGGTGAACACTGAAGCTTTCTTT
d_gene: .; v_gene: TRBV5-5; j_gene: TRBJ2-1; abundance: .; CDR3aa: CASTPSGTLSNEQFF; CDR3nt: TGTGCCAGCACCCCTTCCGGTACGCTCTCCAATGAGCAGTTCTTC
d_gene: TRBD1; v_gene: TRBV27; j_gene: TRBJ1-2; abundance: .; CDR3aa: CASSPNRGTYGYTF; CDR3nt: TGTGCCAGCAGTCCAAACAGGGGCACCTATGGCTACACCTTC
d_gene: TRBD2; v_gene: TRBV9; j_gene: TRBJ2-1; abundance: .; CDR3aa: CASSVATSRYYNEQFF; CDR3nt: TGTGCCAGCAGCGTAGCGACTAGCAGATATTACAATGAGCAGTTCTTC
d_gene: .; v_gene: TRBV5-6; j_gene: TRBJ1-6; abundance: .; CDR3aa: CASSLDGRKNNSPLHF; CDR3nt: TGTGCCAGCAGCTTGGATGGCAGGAAGAATAATTCACCCCTCCACTTT
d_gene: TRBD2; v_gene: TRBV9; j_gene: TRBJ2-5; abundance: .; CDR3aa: CASSVGTSGQETQYF; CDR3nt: TGTGCCAGCAGCGTAGGGACTAGCGGACAAGAGACCCAGTACTTC
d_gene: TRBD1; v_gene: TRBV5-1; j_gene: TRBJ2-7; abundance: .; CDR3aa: CASSPPRDSSYEQYF; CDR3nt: TGCGCCAGCAGCCCCCCCCGGGACAGCTCCTACGAGCAGTACTTC
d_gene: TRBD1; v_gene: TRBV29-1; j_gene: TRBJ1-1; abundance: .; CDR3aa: CSAKTGVVNTEAFF; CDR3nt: TGCAGCGCGAAGACAGGGGTGGTGAACACTGAAGCTTTCTTT
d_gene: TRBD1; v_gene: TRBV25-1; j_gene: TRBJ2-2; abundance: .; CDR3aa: CASSDWWTGSGAGELFF; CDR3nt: TGTGCCAGCAGTGATTGGTGGACAGGGTCGGGGGCCGGGGAGCTGTTTTTT
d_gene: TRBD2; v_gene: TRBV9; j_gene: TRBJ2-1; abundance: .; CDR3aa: CASSVGNGGEQFF; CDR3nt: TGTGCCAGCAGCGTAGGGAACGGGGGGGAGCAGTTCTTC
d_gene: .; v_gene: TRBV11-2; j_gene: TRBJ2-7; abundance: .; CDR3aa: CASSFGAGLYEQYF; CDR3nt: TGTGCCAGCAGCTTCGGAGCAGGGCTCTACGAGCAGTACTTC
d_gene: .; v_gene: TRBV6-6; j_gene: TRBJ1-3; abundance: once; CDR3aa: CASSYSAADSGNTIYF; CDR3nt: TGTGCCAGCAGTTACAGCGCGGCAGACTCTGGAAACACCATATATTTT
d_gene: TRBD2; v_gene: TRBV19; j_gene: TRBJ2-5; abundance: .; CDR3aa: CASSRIQGGPETQYF; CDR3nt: TGTGCCAGTAGTAGAATTCAGGGAGGGCCAGAGACCCAGTACTTC
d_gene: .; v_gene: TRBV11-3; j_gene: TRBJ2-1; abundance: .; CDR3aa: CASSLSGESSYNEQFF; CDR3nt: TGTGCCAGCAGCTTATCAGGGGAGAGCTCCTACAATGAGCAGTTCTTC
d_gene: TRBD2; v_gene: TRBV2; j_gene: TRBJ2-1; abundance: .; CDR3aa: CASSEGLAGSNEQFF; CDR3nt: TGTGCCAGCAGTGAAGGGCTAGCGGGGTCCAATGAGCAGTTCTTC
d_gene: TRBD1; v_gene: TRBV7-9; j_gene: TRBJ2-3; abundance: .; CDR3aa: CASSLDPGQESTDTQYF; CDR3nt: TGTGCCAGCAGCTTAGACCCAGGACAGGAGAGCACAGATACGCAGTATTTT
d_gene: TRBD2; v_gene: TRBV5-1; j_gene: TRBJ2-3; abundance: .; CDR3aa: CASSGTSARTDTQYF; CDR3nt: TGCGCCAGCAGCGGAACTAGCGCCCGCACAGATACGCAGTATTTT
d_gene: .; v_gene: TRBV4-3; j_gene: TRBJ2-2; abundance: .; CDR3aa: CASSQDPDSSNAGELFF; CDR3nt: TGCGCCAGCAGCCAAGATCCAGACAGTAGTAACGCCGGGGAGCTGTTTTTT
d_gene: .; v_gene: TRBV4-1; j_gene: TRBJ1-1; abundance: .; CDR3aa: CASSHKPADRNTEAFF; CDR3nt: TGCGCCAGCAGCCATAAACCGGCGGACAGAAACACTGAAGCTTTCTTT
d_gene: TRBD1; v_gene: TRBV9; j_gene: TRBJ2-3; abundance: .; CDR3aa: CASSGPGGIKDTQYF; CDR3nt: TGTGCCAGCAGCGGTCCAGGGGGCATCAAAGATACGCAGTATTTT
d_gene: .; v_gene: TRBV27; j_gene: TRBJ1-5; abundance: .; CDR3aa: CATAGGINQPQHF; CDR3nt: TGTGCCACCGCGGGTGGGATAAATCAGCCCCAGCATTTT
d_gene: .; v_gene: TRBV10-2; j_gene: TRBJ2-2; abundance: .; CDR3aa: CASSGVGVNGELFF; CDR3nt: TGCGCCAGCAGTGGCGTAGGGGTGAACGGGGAGCTGTTTTTT
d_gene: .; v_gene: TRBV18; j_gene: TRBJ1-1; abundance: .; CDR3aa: CASSSRQGRADTEAFF; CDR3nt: TGTGCCAGCTCCTCGCGTCAGGGGAGGGCAGACACTGAAGCTTTCTTT
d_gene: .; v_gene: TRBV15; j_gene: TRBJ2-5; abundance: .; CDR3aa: CATSRRDQETQYF; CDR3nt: TGTGCCACCAGTAGGCGGGATCAAGAGACCCAGTACTTC
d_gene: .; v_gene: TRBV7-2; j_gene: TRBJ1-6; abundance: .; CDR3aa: CASSSFRASGSPLHF; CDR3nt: TGTGCCAGCAGCTCGTTCAGGGCCTCTGGTTCACCCCTCCACTTT
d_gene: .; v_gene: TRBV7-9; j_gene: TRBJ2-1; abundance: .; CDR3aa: CASSADRDLVNNEQFF; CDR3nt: TGTGCCAGCAGCGCGGACCGGGACTTAGTAAACAATGAGCAGTTCTTC
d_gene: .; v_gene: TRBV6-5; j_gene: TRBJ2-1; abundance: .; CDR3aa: CASSYSRGYNEQFF; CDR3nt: TGTGCCAGCAGTTACTCACGGGGTTACAATGAGCAGTTCTTC